In this sample, the clone carrying this T cell receptor (beta chain) turned up once. The length of the CDR3 is 14 residues. V was trimmed by 2 bases and J by 0 bases, leaving 7 bases between them. Germline CDR1 reads MGHDK; CDR2 reads SYGVNS. The data were obtained in a study of blood T cell repertoires in COVID-19. Whole-study context: Researchers got acute and convalescent COVID-19 samples from the United States, Italy and Spain. Sources were T cells, B-cell-depleted T cells, or PBMCs; the material itself was cDNA or gDNA.

Patients from Seattle were sampled longitudinally, starting during active infection. Some clones are missing from TCRdb's copy, which holds only in-frame ones; the method was immunoSEQ multiplex PCR. The sample yields 100,000 to 150,000 clones, around 88% seen once. The sequence was obtained from a man aged 60 to 69 with COVID-19, enrolled during active disease. This chain uses TRBV25-1 with TRBJ1-1; D perhaps matches TRBD1 (6 bases). Sequenced: peripheral blood. CDR3 protein: CASSENRVNTEAFF. The CDR3 DNA sequence: TGTGCCAGCAGTGAAAACAGGGTGAACACTGAAGCTTTCTTT.